The source of this T cell receptor (beta chain) is a study of shared clonotypes between healthy human individuals. Every subset's genomic DNA went evenly onto several immunoSEQ plates. The authors loaded roughly 200 ng DNA, 30,000 to 35,000 T cell genomes, into sorted-subset replicate PCRs. This table comes from immunoSEQ multiplex PCR, and its TCRdb copy is limited to in-frame clones, with some not included. The sample includes 2 million to 2.5 million clones, approximately 95% of them seen just once. Nashville, Tennessee was home to all donors, each a Caucasian adult. CDR3 length: 16 amino acids. CDR1 SGDLS and CDR2 YYNGEE come from the germline V gene. Trimming cost V 2 bases and J 1 base, with 15 bases left between them.

This chain links TRBV9 with TRBJ1-1, with D possibly being TRBD1 (6 bases). Sequenced sample: naive CD4+ T cells from PBMCs. Indicated subset: CD45RA+ positively selected. This receptor was identified in a man between 18 and 29 years old in good health. Some clones in this sample may be carry-over from other donors' samples. CDR3 sequence: CASSVPLGHTNTEAFF. The CDR3 DNA is TGTGCCAGCAGCGTGCCCTTGGGACACACGAACACTGAAGCTTTCTTT.